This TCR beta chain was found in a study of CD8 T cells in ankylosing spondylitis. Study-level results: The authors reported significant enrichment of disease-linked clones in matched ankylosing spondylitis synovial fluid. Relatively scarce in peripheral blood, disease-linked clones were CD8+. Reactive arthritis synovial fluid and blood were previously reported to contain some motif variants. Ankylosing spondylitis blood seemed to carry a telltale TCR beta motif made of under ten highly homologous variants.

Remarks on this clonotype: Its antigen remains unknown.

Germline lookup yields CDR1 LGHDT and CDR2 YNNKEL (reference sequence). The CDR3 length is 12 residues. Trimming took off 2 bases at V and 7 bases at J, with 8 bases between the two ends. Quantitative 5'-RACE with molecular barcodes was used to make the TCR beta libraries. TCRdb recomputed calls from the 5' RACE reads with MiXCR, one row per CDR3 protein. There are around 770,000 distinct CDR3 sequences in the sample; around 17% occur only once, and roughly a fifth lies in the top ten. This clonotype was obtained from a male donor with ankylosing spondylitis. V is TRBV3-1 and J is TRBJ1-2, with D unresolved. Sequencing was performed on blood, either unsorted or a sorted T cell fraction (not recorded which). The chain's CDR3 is CASSQKGSGYTF. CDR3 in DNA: TGTGCCAGCAGCCAAAAAGGGAGTGGCTACACCTTC.